The 10 T cell receptor beta chains given below trace back to one sample, sequenced in a study of blood T cell repertoires in COVID-19. Libraries were prepared by immunoSEQ multiplex PCR; TCRdb keeps only in-frame clonotypes and omits some of them. The sample holds 250,000 to 300,000 clones, around 83% seen once. Material: PBMCs or T cells enriched from blood (not recorded which). These receptors originate from a woman in her forties or fifties who had been exposed to COVID-19.

The chain couples TRBV3-1 (or the pseudogene TRBV3-2) to TRBJ2-7; tentatively, D is TRBD2 (5 bases). The V and J ends lost 2 bases and 7 bases respectively, with 15 bases between them. Germline CDR1 reads LGHDT; CDR2 reads YNNKEL (reference sequence). The CDR3 is made up of 14 amino acids. The CDR3 sequence: CASSQRVSRGEQYF. The CDR3 nucleotides are TGTGCCAGCAGCCAAAGGGTGTCTCGAGGGGAGCAGTACTTC.

The chain carries TRBV7-9 and TRBJ1-2, with 8 nucleotides matching TRBD1. CDR1 and CDR2 from the germline V gene are SEHNR and FQNEAQ (reference sequence). Losses at the gene ends were 1 base for V and 2 bases for J; bases not matched to a gene: 3. The CDR3 runs to 15 residues. The chain's CDR3 is CASSLEWTGNYGYTF. CDR3 in DNA: TGTGCCAGCAGCTTAGAGTGGACAGGGAACTATGGCTACACCTTC.

J is TRBJ1-4 and V is TRBV6-5, with no clear D. Trimming pared 2 bases from V and 8 bases from J, leaving 12 bases between. The length of the CDR3 is 14 residues. Germline assignment: CDR1 MNHEY and CDR2 SVGAGI. CDR3 bases: TGTGCCAGCAGTTACCAGGCAGGAAGGGAAAAACTGTTTTTT. Encoded protein: CASSYQAGREKLFF.

This chain uses TRBV2 with TRBJ1-3; TRBD1 matches 7 bases. The CDR3 covers 15 residues. Trimming cost V 3 bases and J 0 bases; bases outside gene matches: 2. The germline V gene has CDR1 SNHLY and CDR2 FYNNEI. CDR3 sequence (DNA): TGTGCCAGCAGTGAGGGACAGTACTCTGGAAACACCATATATTTT. Amino acid sequence: CASSEGQYSGNTIYF.

The chain couples TRBV4-3 to TRBJ1-1; a possible D gene is TRBD1 (5 bases). Germline V CDR1 and CDR2: LGHNA, YSLEER. The CDR3 length is 14 residues. V lost 0 bases, J lost 4 bases, and 9 bases lay in between. In DNA, the CDR3 is TGCGCCAGCAGCCAAGATGTGGGGGGCACTGAAGCTTTCTTT. Its protein product is CASSQDVGGTEAFF.

The table lists this clone with a few counts. The chain combines TRBV6-4 with TRBJ2-3; D may be TRBD2 (7 bases). Germline V gene lookup returns CDR1 MRHNA and CDR2 SNTAGT. The CDR3 is made up of 14 amino acids. Deletions cut 8 bases from V and 5 bases from J, with 17 bases between. The CDR3 region has the DNA TGTGCCAGCGGTTTCGGGGGGCCGGGAGATACGCAGTATTTT. Its translation: CASGFGGPGDTQYF.

J is TRBJ2-5 and V is TRBV9; D is possibly TRBD2 (5 bases). The CDR3 spans 13 residues. From germline, CDR1 is SGDLS and CDR2 YYNGEE. The V and J ends lost 0 bases and 10 bases respectively, with 13 bases between them. CDR3 nucleotides: TGTGCCAGCAGCGTAGCTGGATGGGGAGACCAGTACTTC. Its translation is CASSVAGWGDQYF.

The chain joins TRBV12-5 to TRBJ1-2, with 7 bases aligning to TRBD1. CDR1 LGHNT and CDR2 FRNRAP come from the germline V gene. CDR3 length: 15 residues. V shed 0 bases and J 6 bases; nucleotides not matched to a gene: 7. In DNA, the CDR3 is TGTGCTAGTGGTTTGGTACAGGGACAGCTTGATGGCTACACCTTC. It translates to CASGLVQGQLDGYTF.

This clone occurred once. V usage is TRBV12-3 or TRBV12-4 and J usage is TRBJ1-4; D uncertain. V lost 8 bases and J lost 8, with 9 bases in between. This CDR3 has 11 residues. As DNA, the CDR3 is TGTGCCAGCGCTACCCAAGAAAAACTGTTTTTT. It codes for CASATQEKLFF.

The V gene is TRBV28, the J gene TRBJ1-1; TRBD1 agrees at 9 bases. Trimming removed 2 bases from V and 1 base from J; junction bases left unmatched: 8. CDR3 length: 17 residues. Looked up from germline, CDR1 is MDHEN and CDR2 is SYDVKM. CDR3 in amino acids: CASSLAQGAGWNTEAFF. The CDR3 DNA reads TGTGCCAGCAGTTTAGCACAGGGGGCGGGATGGAACACTGAAGCTTTCTTT.